These 24 T cell receptor beta chains originate from one sample sequenced in a study of control samples from healthy donors and cancer patients. Generated by immunoSEQ multiplex PCR, the TCRdb table keeps only in-frame clones and is missing some. Among around 140,000 clones, about 90% were seen once, and the ten largest hold 3.2%. The sample was blood. All receptors derive from a man aged 30-40 years in good health.

The CDR3 loop is CASSEALAGKNSNQPQHF. CDR3 sequence (DNA): TGTGCCAGCAGTGAAGCGCTTGCAGGAAAGAATAGCAATCAGCCCCAGCATTTT. The genes are TRBV2 and TRBJ1-5, with D unclear. V was pared by 0 bases and J by 0 bases, with 15 bases between. The CDR3 length is 18 residues. CDR1 SNHLY and CDR2 FYNNEI come from the germline V gene. Combining the CDR3 with reference TRBV2 and TRBJ1-5 gives the whole variable domain EPEVTQTPSHQVTQMGQEVILRCVPISNHLYFYWYRQILGQKVEFLVSFYNNEISEKSEIFDDQFSVERPDGSNFTLKIRSTKLEDSAMYFCASSEALAGKNSNQPQHFGDGTRLSIL.

J is TRBJ1-1 and V is TRBV19; D is unclear. The CDR3 contains 13 residues. Deletions cut 6 bases from V and 3 bases from J, with 11 bases between. Germline CDR1 and CDR2: LNHDA and SQIVND (reference sequence). CDR3 sequence: CASSAGGYTEAFF. In DNA, the CDR3 is TGTGCCAGTAGCGCCGGCGGTTACACTGAAGCTTTCTTT. The whole variable domain, remainder taken from reference TRBV19 and TRBJ1-1, is DGGITQSPKYLFRKEGQNVTLSCEQNLNHDAMYWYRQDPGQGLRLIYYSQIVNDFQKGDIAEGYSVSREKKESFPLTVTSAQKNPTAFYLCASSAGGYTEAFFGQGTRLTVV.

V and J are TRBV18 and TRBJ1-2; D not resolved. The germline gives CDR1 KGHSH, CDR2 LQKENI. Trimming took off 3 bases at V and 4 bases at J, with 9 bases between the two ends. The CDR3 extends over 13 amino acids. The DNA of the CDR3 is TGTGCCAGCTCACCGGACGGCACCTATGGCTACACCTTC. Translation: CASSPDGTYGYTF. The variable domain in full, completed from reference TRBV18 and TRBJ1-2, reads NAGVMQNPRHLVRRRGQEARLRCSPMKGHSHVYWYRQLPEEGLKFMVYLQKENIIDESGMPKERFSAEFPKEGPSILRIQQVVRGDSAAYFCASSPDGTYGYTFGSGTRLTVV.

This chain joins TRBV3-1 (or the pseudogene TRBV3-2) and TRBJ2-7, with D possibly matching TRBD1 (6 bases). The ends were cut back, 0 bases at V and 4 bases at J, with 13 bases in the middle. The CDR3 runs to 15 residues. Looked up from germline, CDR1 is LGHDT and CDR2 is YNNKEL (reference sequence). The CDR3 DNA is TGTGCCAGCAGCCAAGATCTCCAGGGGTCATACGAGCAGTACTTC. Translation gives CASSQDLQGSYEQYF.

The V and J genes are TRBV13 and TRBJ1-2, with D hard to call. The CDR3 runs to 14 residues. Germline CDR1 reads PRHDT; CDR2 reads FYEKMQ (reference sequence). V gave up 3 bases and J gave up 2 bases, with 10 bases separating them. This CDR3 reads CASSLGSANYGYTF. CDR3 nucleotide sequence: TGTGCCAGCAGCTTGGGTTCAGCCAACTATGGCTACACCTTC.

In its sample, this clone ranks as medium-sized. V usage is TRBV7-3 and J usage is TRBJ2-7; the match to TRBD1 covers 7 bases. V shed 7 bases and J 3 bases; nucleotides not matched to a gene: 12. The CDR3 loop spans 15 amino acids. Germline values: CDR1 SGHTA, CDR2 FQGTGA. The CDR3 DNA follows: TGTGCCAGCATCCCCGGACAGGCCCAGAGCTACGAGCAGTACTTC. This gives the protein CASIPGQAQSYEQYF.

CDR3 DNA: TGTGCCTGGACCCCAGGGGGAGACGGTGAAGCTTTCTTT. Protein: CAWTPGGDGEAFF. V and J are TRBV30 and TRBJ1-1, with 7 bases matching TRBD1. Germline trimming cut 4 bases from V and 7 bases from J; bases unmatched to any gene: 9. Germline CDR1 is GTSNPN and CDR2 is SVGIG (reference sequence). The CDR3 contains 13 residues. The full variable domain, rest sourced from reference TRBV30 and TRBJ1-1, is SQTIHQWPATLVQPVGSPLSLECTVEGTSNPNLYWYRQAAGRGLQLLFYSVGIGQISSEVPQNLSASRPQDRQFILSSKKLLLSDSGFYLCAWTPGGDGEAFFGQGTRLTVV.

J is TRBJ1-1 and V is TRBV3-1 (or the pseudogene TRBV3-2), with unresolved D. Per the germline V gene, CDR1 is LGHDT and CDR2 is YNNKEL (reference sequence). This CDR3 region has 13 residues. The V end was cut by 1 base, the J end by 4 bases, with 7 bases between. DNA of the CDR3: TGTGCCAGCAGCCAAGGGTGGGGCACTGAAGCTTTCTTT. Translating it yields CASSQGWGTEAFF.

The chain joins TRBV9 to TRBJ2-5, with D possibly being TRBD2 (7 bases). Germline V gives CDR1 SGDLS, CDR2 YYNGEE. Trimming cost V 0 bases and J 3 bases, with 12 bases left between them. This CDR3 is 15 amino acids long. The CDR3 DNA reads TGTGCCAGCAGCGTAGCTGGGGAGGGGGAAGAGACCCAGTACTTC. Translated: CASSVAGEGEETQYF.

This sequence joins TRBV23-1 and TRBJ1-1, with unresolved D. TRBV23-1 is labeled an ORF, and its function is uncertain. CDR3 length equals 10 residues. The V end lost 10 bases, the J end lost 8 bases, and 11 bases lay between the germline ends. The CDR3 DNA reads as TGCGCCATCCCGTGGTTAGAAGCTTTCTTT. Its translation: CAIPWLEAFF.

The chain uses TRBV27 and TRBJ2-7; D might be TRBD2 (7 bases). The CDR3 totals 13 residues. V lost 6 bases and J 2 bases, leaving 11 bases between the germline ends. Germline CDR1 reads MNHEY; CDR2 reads SMNVEV (reference sequence). This CDR3 reads CASRGGPTYEQYF. As DNA, the CDR3 is TGTGCCAGCAGGGGGGGGCCCACCTACGAGCAGTACTTC.

This clone was counted a single time. This chain connects TRBV5-1 to TRBJ1-2, with D unclear. CDR1 is SGHRS and CDR2 is YFSETQ in the germline V gene. The CDR3 is 14 amino acids. V shed 2 bases and J shed 5 bases, with 13 bases lying between them. The CDR3 bases are TGCGCCAGCAGCTTCCCCGGCAGATCTTATGGCTACACCTTC. This gives the protein CASSFPGRSYGYTF.

The table lists this clone with many counts. This sequence joins TRBV2 and TRBJ1-1; D is undetermined. The CDR3 runs to 14 residues. Germline lookup yields CDR1 SNHLY and CDR2 FYNNEI. V dropped 6 bases and J dropped 0 bases, with 11 bases sitting between them. The CDR3 loop is CASRGRTVNTEAFF. CDR3 nucleotide sequence: TGTGCCAGCAGGGGCCGGACCGTGAACACTGAAGCTTTCTTT.

The V gene is TRBV30, the J gene TRBJ2-2, with 8 positions matching TRBD2. CDR3 length: 17 amino acids. The J segment lost 4 bases and the V segment lost 5 bases, leaving 15 bases of the junction unmatched. CDR1 and CDR2 from the germline V gene are GTSNPN and SVGIG (reference sequence). The CDR3 coding sequence is TGTGCCTGGGGGCGGCGGAGCGGGGGTTCAGGCACCGGGGAGCTGTTTTTT. Its protein is CAWGRRSGGSGTGELFF.

With respect to this clone: One end of the junction fails to match germline, which may point to a read error. The chain joins TRBV28 to TRBJ1-2, with D maybe TRBD1 (5 bases). Germline-derived CDR1 and CDR2 are MDHEN and SYDVKM. The CDR3 contains 14 residues. As DNA, the CDR3 is TGTGCCAGCAGCCGAACGGGAGGGACGCCCGGAGTTTTATTC. Its translation is CASSRTGGTPGVLF.

The rearrangement uses TRBV6-1 and TRBJ1-2; D perhaps matches TRBD1 (5 bases). The V gene lost 1 base and the J gene lost 12 bases, with 15 bases spanning the gap. Germline-derived CDR1 and CDR2 are MNHNS and SASEGT. The CDR3 spans 13 residues. CDR3 nucleotide sequence: TGTGCCAGCAGTGAAGACGGGACCCTCCCGGACACCTTC. Amino acid sequence: CASSEDGTLPDTF.

V is TRBV19 and J is TRBJ2-5; weak D call: TRBD2 (5 bases). Trimming removed 8 bases from V and 5 bases from J, with 9 bases in between. Germline V gene data show CDR1 as LNHDA and CDR2 as SQIVND (reference sequence). This CDR3 contains 11 residues. CDR3 sequence: CASSGWETQYF. Written as DNA, the CDR3 is TGTGCCAGTTCGGGATGGGAGACCCAGTACTTC.

V usage is TRBV2 and J usage is TRBJ2-4; D remains ambiguous. V was pared by 3 bases and J by 6 bases, with 18 bases between. CDR1 is SNHLY and CDR2 is FYNNEI in the germline V gene. There are 16 residues in the CDR3. CDR3 in DNA: TGTGCCAGCAGTGAGCGATTGGAACAGAGACCAAACATTCAGTACTTC. As protein: CASSERLEQRPNIQYF.

In this sample, this clone turned up a few times. The chain carries TRBV2 and TRBJ2-7; 9 nucleotides match TRBD1. Germline CDR1 is SNHLY and CDR2 is FYNNEI. The V gene end was trimmed by 6 bases and the J gene end by 0 bases; junction bases not matched to a gene: 3. The CDR3 is 14 residues long. CDR3 DNA sequence: TGTGCCAGCAGATCGGGACAGGGCTCCTACGAGCAGTACTTC. It codes for CASRSGQGSYEQYF.

This clone has only a few counts. The chain couples TRBV6-5 to TRBJ1-2; D gene uncertain. Trimming left V 5 bases short and J 0 bases short, with 10 bases between. CDR1 and CDR2 (germline): MNHEY, SVGAGI. The CDR3 is 14 amino acids. CDR3 in amino acids: CASSRSDSNYGYTF. DNA for the CDR3: TGTGCCAGCAGTCGGTCAGACTCTAACTATGGCTACACCTTC.

This chain joins TRBV27 and TRBJ2-2; no clear D gene. The CDR3 contains 13 residues. Trimming stripped 6 bases from V and 4 bases from J, with 9 bases between. CDR1 MNHEY and CDR2 SMNVEV come from the germline V gene (reference sequence). CDR3 nucleotides: TGTGCCAGCAGCCCGTACAGCACCGGGGAGCTGTTTTTT. It yields the protein CASSPYSTGELFF.

The V gene is TRBV5-1, the J gene TRBJ1-2; D is possibly TRBD1 (5 bases). Germline CDR1 is SGHRS and CDR2 is YFSETQ. V gave up 2 bases and J gave up 5 bases, with 13 bases separating them. The CDR3 covers 14 residues. The CDR3 loop reads CASSLGDARYGYTF. The DNA of the CDR3 is TGCGCCAGCAGCTTAGGGGACGCACGGTATGGCTACACCTTC.

The V call is TRBV29-1, the J call TRBJ2-3, with D perhaps assigned TRBD1 or TRBD2 (5 bases each). The V end lost 4 bases, the J end lost 3 bases, and 14 bases lay between the germline ends. Germline lookup yields CDR1 SQVTM and CDR2 ANQGSEA. This CDR3 has 14 residues. The CDR3 DNA sequence: TGCAGCGTTGCCGGGACCCTAGGAACAGATACGCAGTATTTT. As protein: CSVAGTLGTDTQYF.

The genes are TRBV6-5 and TRBJ2-1; D gene ambiguous. V was cut by 1 base and J by 5 bases, with 9 bases left in between. The CDR3 runs to 14 residues. The germline V gene encodes CDR1 MNHEY and CDR2 SVGAGI. DNA of the CDR3: TGTGCCAGCAGTTACTGGTTGGGTGACAATGAGCAGTTCTTC. It codes for CASSYWLGDNEQFF.